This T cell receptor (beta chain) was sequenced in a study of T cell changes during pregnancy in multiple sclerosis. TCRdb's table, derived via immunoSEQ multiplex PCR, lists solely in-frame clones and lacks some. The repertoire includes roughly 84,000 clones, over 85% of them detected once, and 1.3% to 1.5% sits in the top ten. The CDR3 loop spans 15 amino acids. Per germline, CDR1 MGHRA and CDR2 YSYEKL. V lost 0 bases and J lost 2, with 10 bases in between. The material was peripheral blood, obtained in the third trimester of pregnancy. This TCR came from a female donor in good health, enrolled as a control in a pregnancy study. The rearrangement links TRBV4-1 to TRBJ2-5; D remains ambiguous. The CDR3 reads CASSQDWAEQETQYF. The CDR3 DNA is TGCGCCAGCAGCCAAGATTGGGCAGAACAAGAGACCCAGTACTTC.